These 10 T cell receptor beta chains share one sample of origin, sequenced in a study of blood T cells in healthy people across ages. A sample-barcoded 5' primer and a J-beta primer mix were used in a second PCR of about 6 to 11 cycles. TCRdb re-derived calls from the 5' RACE reads in MiXCR, one entry per CDR3 protein. The sample lists about 400,000 distinct CDR3 sequences, 50% to 60% occurring once. The specimen was blood. The receptor set was obtained from a man between 60 and 70 years old in good health.

The chain carries TRBV12-3 or TRBV12-4 and TRBJ2-2, with 7 bases fitting TRBD1. With V trimmed by 6 bases and J by 6 bases, 10 bases remained unmatched. The CDR3 runs 15 residues. The CDR3 sequence is CASSGQAVGAGELFF. The CDR3 DNA reads TGTGCCAGCAGCGGACAGGCAGTAGGCGCCGGGGAGCTGTTTTTT.

This sequence joins TRBV6-6 and TRBJ2-3, with D possibly matching TRBD1 (5 bases). V gave up 6 bases and J gave up 2 bases, with 15 bases separating them. The CDR3 runs to 15 residues. The germline gives CDR1 MNHNY, CDR2 SVGAGI (reference sequence). DNA of the CDR3: TGTGCCAGCAGCCGGTTAGGGGCTGACACAGATACGCAGTATTTT. It codes for CASSRLGADTDTQYF.

The chain has TRBV20-1 and TRBJ2-4; possibly TRBD2 for D (6 bases). The ends were cut back, 2 bases at V and 6 bases at J, with 11 bases in the middle. The V gene's germline CDR1 is DFQATT and CDR2 SNEGSKA (reference sequence). The CDR3 runs 13 residues. CDR3 loop: CSARQGGTNIQYF. The CDR3, as DNA: TGCAGTGCTAGACAGGGAGGCACAAACATTCAGTACTTC.

The chain carries TRBV5-1 and TRBJ2-5; TRBD2 agrees at 13 bases. V dropped 3 bases and J dropped 2; count of bases not matched to a gene: 1. Germline-derived CDR1 and CDR2 are SGHRS and YFSETQ. The CDR3 runs to 15 residues. This chain's CDR3 is CASSSTSGGQETQYF. In DNA form, the CDR3 reads TGCGCCAGCAGCTCGACTAGCGGGGGGCAAGAGACCCAGTACTTC.

This clonotype appeared a few times. The genes are TRBV28 and TRBJ2-7; TRBD2 might be the D (5 bases). V was clipped by 6 bases and J by 2 bases, with 17 bases between them. The CDR3 totals 15 residues. Germline CDR1 and CDR2: MDHEN and SYDVKM. The CDR3 DNA sequence: TGTGCCAGCAGGGGCTTGGTGGGGAGAACCTACGAGCAGTACTTC. It yields the protein CASRGLVGRTYEQYF.

This clonotype has just a few counts. The CDR3 sequence is CASSFGGAGNEQYF. The CDR3 coding sequence is TGTGCCAGCAGTTTTGGGGGGGCTGGGAATGAGCAGTACTTC. This sequence joins TRBV12-3 or TRBV12-4 and TRBJ2-5, with D possibly TRBD2 on 7 matching bases. CDR3 length: 14 residues. V was shortened by 3 bases and J by 11 bases, with 19 bases between the two germline ends.

This clonotype has only one observation. This sequence joins TRBV15 and TRBJ2-1; 8 bases agree with TRBD2. The germline CDR1 and CDR2 sequences are LNHNV and YYDKDF (reference sequence). The ends lost 3 bases at V and 4 bases at J; junction bases unmatched: 11. The CDR3 covers 17 residues. The CDR3 reads CATSRGELAEGYNEQFF. CDR3 sequence (DNA): TGTGCCACCAGCAGGGGGGAACTAGCGGAGGGGTACAATGAGCAGTTCTTC.

The V call is TRBV12-3 or TRBV12-4, the J call TRBJ2-7; TRBD1 matches at 7 bases. Trimming took 5 bases from V and 5 from J; bases not matched to a gene: 12. The CDR3 spans 15 residues. In DNA form, the CDR3 reads TGTGCCAGCAGTCCCCGGACAGGTAAAAACAACGAGCAGTACTTC. Translating gives CASSPRTGKNNEQYF.

The J gene is TRBJ2-3, the V gene TRBV7-2, with 9 bases matching TRBD2. The CDR3 is made up of 18 amino acids. The V segment lost 5 bases and the J segment 1 base; nucleotides outside the gene matches: 13. Germline V gene lookup returns CDR1 SGHTA and CDR2 FQGNSA. In nucleotides, the CDR3 is TGTGCCAGCAGCATTACCCTAGCGGGACTAAAAGGCACAGATACGCAGTATTTT. Amino acids: CASSITLAGLKGTDTQYF. The full variable domain, completed using reference TRBV7-2 and TRBJ2-3, is GAGVSQSPSNKVTEKGKDVELRCDPISGHTALYWYRQSLGQGLEFLIYFQGNSAPDKSGLPSDRFSAERTGGSVSTLTIQRTQQEDSAVYLCASSITLAGLKGTDTQYFGPGTRLTVL.

The chain is built from TRBV20-1 and TRBJ2-7; 11 positions agree with TRBD1. The CDR3 is 15 residues long. CDR1 and CDR2 (germline): DFQATT, SNEGSKA (reference sequence). This CDR3 reads CSAPRGGQGVRGQYF. CDR3 DNA: TGCAGCGCTCCCCGGGGGGGACAGGGGGTACGCGGGCAGTACTTC.